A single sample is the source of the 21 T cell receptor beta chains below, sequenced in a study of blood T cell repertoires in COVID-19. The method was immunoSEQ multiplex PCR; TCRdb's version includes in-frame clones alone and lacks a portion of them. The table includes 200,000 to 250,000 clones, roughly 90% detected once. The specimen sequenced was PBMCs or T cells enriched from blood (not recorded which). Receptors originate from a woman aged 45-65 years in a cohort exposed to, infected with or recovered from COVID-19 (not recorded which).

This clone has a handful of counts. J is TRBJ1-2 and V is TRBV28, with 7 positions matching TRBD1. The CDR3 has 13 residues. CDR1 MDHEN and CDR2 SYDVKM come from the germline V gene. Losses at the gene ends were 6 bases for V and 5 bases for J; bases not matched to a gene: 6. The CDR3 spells CASRPPGQYGYTF. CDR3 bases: TGTGCCAGCAGACCTCCGGGACAGTATGGCTACACCTTC.

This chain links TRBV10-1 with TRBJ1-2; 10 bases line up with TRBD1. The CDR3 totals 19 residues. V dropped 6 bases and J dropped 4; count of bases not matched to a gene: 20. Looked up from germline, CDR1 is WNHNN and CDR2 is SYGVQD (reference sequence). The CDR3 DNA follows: TGCGCCAGCAGCAACCCCCTTTCGACAGGGGGCCGCCTAGGCTATGGCTACACCTTC. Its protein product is CASSNPLSTGGRLGYGYTF.

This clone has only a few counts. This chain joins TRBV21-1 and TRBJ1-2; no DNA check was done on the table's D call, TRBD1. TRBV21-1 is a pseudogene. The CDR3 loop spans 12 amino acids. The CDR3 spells CASSKQGAGYTF. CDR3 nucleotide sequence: TGTGCCAGCAGCAAACAGGGGGCGGGCTACACCTTC.

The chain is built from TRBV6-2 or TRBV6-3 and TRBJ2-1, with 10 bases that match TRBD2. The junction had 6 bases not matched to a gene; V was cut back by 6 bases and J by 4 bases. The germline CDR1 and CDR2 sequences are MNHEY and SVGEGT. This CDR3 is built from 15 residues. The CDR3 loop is CASSPASGGYNEQFF. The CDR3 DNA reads TGTGCCAGCAGCCCAGCTAGCGGGGGTTACAATGAGCAGTTCTTC.

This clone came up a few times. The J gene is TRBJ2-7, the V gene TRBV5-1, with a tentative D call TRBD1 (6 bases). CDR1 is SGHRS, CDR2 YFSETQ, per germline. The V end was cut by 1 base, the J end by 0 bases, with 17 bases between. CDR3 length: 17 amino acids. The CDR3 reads CASSLSPTGIGSYEQYF. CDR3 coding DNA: TGCGCCAGCAGCTTGTCCCCTACAGGGATAGGCTCCTACGAGCAGTACTTC.

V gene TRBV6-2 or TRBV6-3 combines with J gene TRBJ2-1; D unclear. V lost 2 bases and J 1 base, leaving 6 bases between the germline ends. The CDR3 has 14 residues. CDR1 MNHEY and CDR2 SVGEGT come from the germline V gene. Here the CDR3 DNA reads TGTGCCAGCAGTTACGAGCCTTCCTACAATGAGCAGTTCTTC. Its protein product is CASSYEPSYNEQFF.

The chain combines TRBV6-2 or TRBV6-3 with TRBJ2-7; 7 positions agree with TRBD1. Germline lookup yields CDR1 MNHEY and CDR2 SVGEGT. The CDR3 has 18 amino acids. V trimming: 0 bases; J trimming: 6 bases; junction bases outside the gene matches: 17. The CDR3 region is CASSYSGGRSLPRGEQYF. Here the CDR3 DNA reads TGTGCCAGCAGTTACTCAGGGGGCAGGTCTCTCCCTCGAGGCGAGCAGTACTTC.

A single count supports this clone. The DNA of the CDR3 is TGCGCCAGCAGCTTGGTCTCGGGTTCCGGGGAGCTGTTTTTT. This sequence encodes CASSLVSGSGELFF. This chain links TRBV5-1 with TRBJ2-2; D is uncertain. This CDR3 is built from 14 residues. The ends were cut back, 0 bases at V and 6 bases at J, with 9 bases in the middle. Germline V gene data show CDR1 as SGHRS and CDR2 as YFSETQ.

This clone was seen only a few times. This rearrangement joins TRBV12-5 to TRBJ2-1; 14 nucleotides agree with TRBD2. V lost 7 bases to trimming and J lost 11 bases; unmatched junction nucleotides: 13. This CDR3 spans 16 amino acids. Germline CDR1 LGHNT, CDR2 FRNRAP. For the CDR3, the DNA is TGTGCTAGTGCCCCCTTCTCCGGGACTAGCGGGGGAAAGCAGTTCTTC. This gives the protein CASAPFSGTSGGKQFF. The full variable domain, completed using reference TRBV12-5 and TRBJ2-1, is DARVTQTPRHKVTEMGQEVTMRCQPILGHNTVFWYRQTMMQGLELLAYFRNRAPLDDSGMPKDRFSAEMPDATLATLKIQPSEPRDSAVYFCASAPFSGTSGGKQFFGPGTRLTVL.

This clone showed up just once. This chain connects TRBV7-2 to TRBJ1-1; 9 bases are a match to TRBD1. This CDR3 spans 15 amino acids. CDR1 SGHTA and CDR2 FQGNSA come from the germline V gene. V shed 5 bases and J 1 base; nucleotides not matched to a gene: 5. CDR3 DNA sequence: TGTGCCAGCAGCCCACACAGGGGGCGGAACACTGAAGCTTTCTTT. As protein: CASSPHRGRNTEAFF.

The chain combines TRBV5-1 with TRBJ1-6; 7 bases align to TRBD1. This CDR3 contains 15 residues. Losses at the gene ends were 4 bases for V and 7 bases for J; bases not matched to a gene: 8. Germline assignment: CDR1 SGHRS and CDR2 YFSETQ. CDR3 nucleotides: TGCGCCAGCAGCACCGACGGACAGGTCAATTCACCCCTCCACTTT. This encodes CASSTDGQVNSPLHF.

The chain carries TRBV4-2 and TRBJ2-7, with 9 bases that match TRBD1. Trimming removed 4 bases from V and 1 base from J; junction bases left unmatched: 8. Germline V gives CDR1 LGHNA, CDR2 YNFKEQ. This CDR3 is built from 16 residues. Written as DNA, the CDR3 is TGTGCCAGCAGCCCCAGGACAGGGGTAGTATCCTACGAGCAGTACTTC. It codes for CASSPRTGVVSYEQYF.

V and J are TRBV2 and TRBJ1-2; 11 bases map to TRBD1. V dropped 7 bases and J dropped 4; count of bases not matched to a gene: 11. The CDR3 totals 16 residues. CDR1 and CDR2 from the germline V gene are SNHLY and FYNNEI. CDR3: CASMPLGQGGFYGYTF. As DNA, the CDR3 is TGTGCCAGCATGCCCCTGGGACAGGGGGGTTTCTATGGCTACACCTTC.

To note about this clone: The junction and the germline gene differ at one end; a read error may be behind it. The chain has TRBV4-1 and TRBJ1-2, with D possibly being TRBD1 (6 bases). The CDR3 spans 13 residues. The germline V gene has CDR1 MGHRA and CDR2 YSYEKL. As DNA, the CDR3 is TGCGCCAGCAGCCAAGAACGGGGGGGGCCACGCGAATTC. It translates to CASSQERGGPREF.

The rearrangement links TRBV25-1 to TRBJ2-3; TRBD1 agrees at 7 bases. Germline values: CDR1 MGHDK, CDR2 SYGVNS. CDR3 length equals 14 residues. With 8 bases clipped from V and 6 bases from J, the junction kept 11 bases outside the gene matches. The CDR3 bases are TGTGCCAGCCCCCCCTGGCAGGGGGTCGATACGCAGTATTTT. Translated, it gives CASPPWQGVDTQYF.

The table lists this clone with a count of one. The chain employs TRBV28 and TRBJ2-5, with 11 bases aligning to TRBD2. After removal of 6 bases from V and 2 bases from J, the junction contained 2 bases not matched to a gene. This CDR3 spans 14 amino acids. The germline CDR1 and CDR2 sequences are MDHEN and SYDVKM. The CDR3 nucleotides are TGTGCCAGCAGGGTAGCGGGGGGGCAAGAGACCCAGTACTTC. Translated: CASRVAGGQETQYF.

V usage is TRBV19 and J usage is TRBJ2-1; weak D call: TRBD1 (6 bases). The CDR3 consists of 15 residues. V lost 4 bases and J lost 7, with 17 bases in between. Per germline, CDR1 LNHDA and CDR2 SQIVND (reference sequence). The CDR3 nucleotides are TGTGCCAGTAGTAGCTCAGGGGATCTGCGGAATGAGCAGTTCTTC. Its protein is CASSSSGDLRNEQFF.

This CDR3 is CASSLRTGGLSYTF. The CDR3 bases are TGTGCCAGCAGTTTAAGGACAGGGGGGTTGAGCTACACCTTC. The chain recombines TRBV28 with TRBJ1-2; TRBD1 matches at 10 bases. The CDR3 is 14 residues long. V shed 2 bases, J shed 9 bases, and the junction held 6 bases outside the gene matches. Germline V gene lookup returns CDR1 MDHEN and CDR2 SYDVKM.

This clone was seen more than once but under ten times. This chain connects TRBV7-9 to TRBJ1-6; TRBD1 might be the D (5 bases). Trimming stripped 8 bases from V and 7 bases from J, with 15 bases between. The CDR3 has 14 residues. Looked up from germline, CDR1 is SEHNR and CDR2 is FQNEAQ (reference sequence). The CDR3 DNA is TGTGCCAGCGGCAACAGGATCGCCAATTCACCCCTCCACTTT. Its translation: CASGNRIANSPLHF.

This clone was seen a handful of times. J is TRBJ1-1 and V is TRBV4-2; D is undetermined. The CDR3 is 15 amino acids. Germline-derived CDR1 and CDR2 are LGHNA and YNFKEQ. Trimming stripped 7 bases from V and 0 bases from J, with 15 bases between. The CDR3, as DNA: TGTGCCAGCACCTCAAGACGGGTTATGAACACTGAAGCTTTCTTT. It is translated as CASTSRRVMNTEAFF.

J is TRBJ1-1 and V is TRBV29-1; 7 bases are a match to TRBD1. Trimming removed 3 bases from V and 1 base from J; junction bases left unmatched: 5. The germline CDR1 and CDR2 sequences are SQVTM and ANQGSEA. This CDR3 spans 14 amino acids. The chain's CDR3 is CSVERGRGNTEAFF. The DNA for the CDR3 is TGCAGCGTTGAGAGGGGGCGCGGGAACACTGAAGCTTTCTTT.